The T cell receptor beta chain under discussion was sequenced for a study of T cell clones after liver transplantation. Study-level background: Subjects received no induction therapy and standard immunosuppression until randomization at 12-24 months post-transplant. Patients counted as tolerant after at least one year off all immunosuppression, enzymes not exceeding twice normal. Study conclusions and caveats: Graft donor-reactive T cells may have migrated into the graft rather than being deleted. These preliminary findings come from unstandardized post-transplant sampling times.

Details on this clone: Its target is not known.

Here immunoSEQ multiplex PCR was the method, and the copy in TCRdb shows in-frame clones only, minus some. The table shows around 8,400 clones, with 80% occurring only once. The CDR3 sequence is 15 residues long. V was clipped by 0 bases and J by 2 bases, with 11 bases between them. Germline V CDR1 and CDR2: MGHRA, YSYEKL. Material: CD8+ T cells from blood, obtained before liver transplant. J is TRBJ2-7 and V is TRBV4-1; the D is unclear. The clonotype was recovered from a human donor who received a liver transplant. In DNA, the CDR3 is TGCGCCAGCAGCCAAGAAGGAAGCGTAACCTACGAGCAGTACTTC. Protein: CASSQEGSVTYEQYF.